This T cell receptor beta chain was sequenced in a study of patients and donors after allogeneic stem cell transplantation. This clonotype was picked up many times. TCRdb fed the RT-PCR reads into MiXCR, producing one record per CDR3 protein. The table shows about a million distinct CDR3 sequences, with roughly 18% occurring only once. The source is a human donor who was either an allogeneic HSCT recipient or a stem cell or donor lymphocyte infusion donor (not recorded which). It is not recorded whose cells these are; they may come from a transplant donor. Sequenced: blood, either unsorted or a sorted T cell fraction (not recorded which).

CDR3 nucleotides: TGCAGTGCCCCACAGGGGGCGCGATACGAGCAGTACTTC. Translation: CSAPQGARYEQYF. The chain carries TRBV20-1 and TRBJ2-7; 9 bases match TRBD1. This CDR3 has 13 residues. The germline V gene encodes CDR1 DFQATT and CDR2 SNEGSKA (reference sequence). With 6 bases clipped from V and 4 bases from J, the junction kept 7 bases outside the gene matches.